This entry concerns a single T cell receptor beta chain. This specimen belongs to a study of shared clonotypes between healthy human individuals. The assay was immunoSEQ multiplex PCR, and TCRdb's table has in-frame clones only and misses some. The sample shows some 1.4 million clones, around 97% of them seen only once. The CDR3 is 15 residues long. The V and J ends lost 4 bases and 9 bases, in that order; junction bases with no gene match: 7. From germline, CDR1 is MNHEY and CDR2 SMNVEV (reference sequence). Sequenced material: naive CD4+ T cells sorted from blood. This sample's subset: CD45RA+ positively selected. The TCR was taken from a man aged 25-45 years in good health. The chain uses TRBV27 and TRBJ2-1; 12 bases are shared with TRBD2. CDR3 sequence reads: CASSSLAGGEAEQFF. DNA of the CDR3: TGTGCCAGCAGTTCCCTAGCGGGAGGGGAGGCTGAGCAGTTCTTC.